The rows below give T cell receptor beta chains drawn from one sample of a study of shared clonotypes between healthy human individuals. Measured with immunoSEQ multiplex PCR; TCRdb has only the in-frame clones, and not every one. The sample records about 1.5 million clones, 95% to 99% being singletons. Sequencing input: naive CD4+ T cells sorted from blood. These receptors originate from a man aged 25-45 years in good health. Each CDR3 is given with its conserved first and last residue. D genes are given only for firm matches. Clone sizes are given selectively: once, few, many, or a class where the clone is expanded.

clone size	V gene	J gene	D gene	CDR3 length	CDR3 DNA	CDR3 protein
-	TRBV5-1	TRBJ2-7	TRBD1	16	TGCGCCAGCAGCCCCACGCCGGGACAGGGGACCCACGAGCAGTACTTC	CASSPTPGQGTHEQYF
-	TRBV2	TRBJ2-1	TRBD2	16	TGTGCCAGCAGTGAAACAGGACTAGCGAGTTACAATGAGCAGTTCTTC	CASSETGLASYNEQFF
-	TRBV7-2	TRBJ1-2	-	15	TGTGCCAGCAGCTTACGGGGCGACAGCTACTATGGCTACACCTTC	CASSLRGDSYYGYTF
-	TRBV19	TRBJ2-6	TRBD1	18	TGTGCCAGTAGTAATCCGGGACAGGGATCCTCTGGGGCCAACGTCCTGACTTTC	CASSNPGQGSSGANVLTF
-	TRBV10-3	TRBJ2-7	TRBD1	13	TGTGCCATCAAGGGGGACAGGGTCTACGAGCAGTACTTC	CAIKGDRVYEQYF
-	TRBV4-1	TRBJ2-5	-	13	TGCGCCAGCAGCCAAGTCCTAGGCGAGACCCAGTACTTC	CASSQVLGETQYF
-	TRBV28	TRBJ1-4	-	14	TGTGCCAGCAGTCTCACGGCAACTAATGAAAAACTGTTTTTT	CASSLTATNEKLFF
-	TRBV5-4	TRBJ2-1	TRBD2	18	TGTGCCAGCAGCCGCGGCACGAGCGGGAGAGTAATCTACAATGAGCAGTTCTTC	CASSRGTSGRVIYNEQFF
-	TRBV5-4	TRBJ2-1	TRBD2	14	TGTGCCAGCAGCCCAGCGGGAAACCACAATGAGCAGTTCTTC	CASSPAGNHNEQFF
-	TRBV2	TRBJ2-7	-	14	TGTGCCAGCAGGGAAAGGCCAAGCTCCTACGAGCAGTACTTC	CASRERPSSYEQYF
-	TRBV5-1	TRBJ2-1	TRBD1	17	TGCGCCAGCAGCGGGGGACAGGGCCGGACTCGCGCGGTTGAGCAGTTCTTC	CASSGGQGRTRAVEQFF
-	TRBV6-5	TRBJ2-1	-	15	TGTGCCAGCAGTTCCGCTAGAGGCGGCTTCAATGAGCAGTTCTTC	CASSSARGGFNEQFF
-	TRBV29-1	TRBJ2-3	-	11	TGCAGCGTCGGACCTGCAGATACGCAGTATTTT	CSVGPADTQYF
-	TRBV11-2	TRBJ2-1	TRBD2	15	TGTGCCAGCGTGATGGCGGGAGGCTCCTACAATGAGCAGTTCTTC	CASVMAGGSYNEQFF
-	TRBV5-4	TRBJ2-1	-	13	TGTGCCAGCAGCTTGAAAGAGGGCAATGAGCAGTTCTTC	CASSLKEGNEQFF
-	TRBV7-9	TRBJ2-7	TRBD2	14	TGTGCCAGCAACCCGAGCGGGAGGGCCTACGAGCAGTACTTC	CASNPSGRAYEQYF
-	TRBV9	TRBJ2-5	-	15	TGTGCCAGCAGCGTAGATTGGGCGGTCCAAGAGACCCAGTACTTC	CASSVDWAVQETQYF
-	TRBV19	TRBJ1-1	-	15	TGTGCCAGTAGTATCGGTTTGGGTTGGAGCACTGAAGCTTTCTTT	CASSIGLGWSTEAFF
-	TRBV7-3	TRBJ2-3	-	13	TGTGCCAGCAGCCCCCCCAGTGGAGATACGCAGTATTTT	CASSPPSGDTQYF
-	TRBV7-9	TRBJ1-3	TRBD1	14	TGTGCCAGCAGCTTAGGACCCGGGACAGGGGTGCCCCGGTTT	CASSLGPGTGVPRF
-	TRBV7-6	TRBJ1-5	TRBD1	15	TGTGCCAGCAGCGCGACAGGGGGCAGAAATCAGCCCCAGCATTTT	CASSATGGRNQPQHF
-	TRBV5-4	TRBJ2-7	TRBD1	15	TGTGCCAGCAGCACTAAGACAGGGCGTTCCTACGAGCAGTACTTC	CASSTKTGRSYEQYF
-	TRBV10-3	TRBJ1-1	TRBD1	13	TGTGCCATCAGTGAACACAGGGGGACTGAAGCTTTCTTT	CAISEHRGTEAFF
-	TRBV7-9	TRBJ2-2	-	13	TGTGCCAGCAGCCCTCGTGGGGCCGGGGAGCTGTTTTTT	CASSPRGAGELFF
-	TRBV2	TRBJ1-1	-	11	TGTGCCAGCAGTTGGGACACTGAAGCTTTCTTT	CASSWDTEAFF
-	TRBV29-1	TRBJ2-3	-	14	TGCAGCGTTGGCAGGGTGGTCAGCACAGATACGCAGTATTTT	CSVGRVVSTDTQYF
-	TRBV7-9	TRBJ2-1	TRBD1	16	TGTGCCAGCAGCTTAGAAGGGGGCAAGATTTACAATGAGCAGTTCTTC	CASSLEGGKIYNEQFF
once	TRBV7-9	TRBJ2-7	-	12	TGTGCCAGCAGTTCCTTGGTTGCAGGGCAGTACTTC	CASSSLVAGQYF
-	TRBV28	TRBJ1-5	-	16	TGTGCCAGCAGAGTTCAGAAGTGGGGGGCAAGTCAGCCCCAGCATTTT	CASRVQKWGASQPQHF
-	TRBV18	TRBJ2-6	-	16	TGTGCCAGCTCAATGGGGACCAACTCTGGGGCCAACGTCCTGACTTTC	CASSMGTNSGANVLTF
-	TRBV4-3	TRBJ2-5	-	18	TGCGCCAGCAGCCTAGGAATCCGGACGTGGGTGAACCAAGAGACCCAGTACTTC	CASSLGIRTWVNQETQYF
-	TRBV30	TRBJ1-2	-	15	TGTGCCTGGAGCGGGGGGGCACTCAGTAACTATGGCTACACCTTC	CAWSGGALSNYGYTF
-	TRBV28	TRBJ2-7	TRBD2	13	TGTGCCAGCAAAGCGGGAGTGGGGTACGAGCAGTACTTC	CASKAGVGYEQYF
-	TRBV30	TRBJ1-5	-	12	TGTGCCTGGAGCAAGTCCGCTTTGGCCCAGCATTTT	CAWSKSALAQHF
-	TRBV2	TRBJ1-5	-	14	TGTGCCAGCAGTGACGGACAGAACCTAAAGCCCCAGCATTTT	CASSDGQNLKPQHF
-	TRBV19	TRBJ1-2	-	14	TGTGCCAGTAGCTGGGACGTAGCTAACTATGGCTACACCTTC	CASSWDVANYGYTF
-	TRBV11-2	TRBJ2-7	-	14	TGTGCCAGCAGCTCTCGGTTTTATGCCTACGAGCAGTACTTC	CASSSRFYAYEQYF
-	TRBV28	TRBJ2-1	-	15	TGTGCCAGCATCCCACAGGGAAACCCCTACAATGAGCAGTTCTTC	CASIPQGNPYNEQFF
-	TRBV6-1	TRBJ2-5	TRBD1	15	TGTGCCAGCAGTGAACCGGGACAGGGTCCAGAGACCCAGTACTTC	CASSEPGQGPETQYF
-	TRBV19	TRBJ2-1	-	13	TGTGCCAGTAGTATAGGCATCAAGAATGAGCAGTTCTTC	CASSIGIKNEQFF
-	TRBV28	TRBJ1-1	-	15	TGTGCCAGCGCATCGTCTCACGGGGTGGTCACTGAAGCTTTCTTT	CASASSHGVVTEAFF
-	TRBV5-1	TRBJ2-5	-	14	TGCGCCAGCACCCAGATACAGGGTCCAGAGACCCAGTACTTC	CASTQIQGPETQYF
once	TRBV28	TRBJ1-2	-	13	TGTGCCAGCAGTCCCTACACGCCTGGAGGCTACACCTTC	CASSPYTPGGYTF
-	TRBV28	TRBJ2-1	TRBD1	12	TGTGCCAGCAGTTTGTCCGGGACAGGGACGTTCTTC	CASSLSGTGTFF
-	TRBV5-4	TRBJ2-5	TRBD2	13	TGTGCCAGCGGCGGGAGGGCGGGTGAGACCCAGTACTTC	CASGGRAGETQYF
-	TRBV18	TRBJ2-7	TRBD2	16	TGTGCCAGCTCACCAGGTCTAGCGGGAGTAACCTACGAGCAGTACTTC	CASSPGLAGVTYEQYF
-	TRBV5-1	TRBJ2-7	TRBD1	14	TGCGCCAGCAGCTTGGGCGCAGGGGGCTACGAGCAGTACTTC	CASSLGAGGYEQYF
-	TRBV6-6	TRBJ1-1	-	13	TGTGCCAGCAGTACTACCATGAACACTGAAGCTTTCTTT	CASSTTMNTEAFF
once	TRBV28	TRBJ1-1	TRBD1	13	TGTGCCATATCCGGGACAGGGGAACCTGAAGCTTTCTTT	CAISGTGEPEAFF
once	TRBV5-4	TRBJ2-3	TRBD2	19	TGTGCCAGCAGCTCCCTGGGACTAGCGGGAGGGTTCGGCACAGATACGCAGTATTTT	CASSSLGLAGGFGTDTQYF
-	TRBV10-1	TRBJ1-2	-	15	TGCGCCAGCAGAACCAATACCACTGGGGCTGGGGGCTACACCTTC	CASRTNTTGAGGYTF